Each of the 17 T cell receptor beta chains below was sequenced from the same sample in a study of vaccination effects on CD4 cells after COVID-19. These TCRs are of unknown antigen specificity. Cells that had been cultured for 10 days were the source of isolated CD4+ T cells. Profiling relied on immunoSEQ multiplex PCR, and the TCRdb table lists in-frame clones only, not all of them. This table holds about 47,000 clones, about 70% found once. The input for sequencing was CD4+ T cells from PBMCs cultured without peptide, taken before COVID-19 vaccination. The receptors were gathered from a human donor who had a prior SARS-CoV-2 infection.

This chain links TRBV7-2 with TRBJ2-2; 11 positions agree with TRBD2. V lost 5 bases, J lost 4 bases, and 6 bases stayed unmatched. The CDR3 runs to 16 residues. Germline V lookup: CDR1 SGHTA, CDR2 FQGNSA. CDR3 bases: TGTGCCAGCAGCCCCAGACTAGCGGGGAGCACCGGGGAGCTGTTTTTT. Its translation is CASSPRLAGSTGELFF. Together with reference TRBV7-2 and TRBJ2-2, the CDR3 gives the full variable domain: GAGVSQSPSNKVTEKGKDVELRCDPISGHTALYWYRQSLGQGLEFLIYFQGNSAPDKSGLPSDRFSAERTGGSVSTLTIQRTQQEDSAVYLCASSPRLAGSTGELFFGEGSRLTVL.

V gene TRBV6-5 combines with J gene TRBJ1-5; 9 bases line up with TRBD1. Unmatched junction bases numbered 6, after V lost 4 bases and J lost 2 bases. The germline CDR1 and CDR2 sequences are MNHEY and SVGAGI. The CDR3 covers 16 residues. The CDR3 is CASSSTRTGGNQPQHF. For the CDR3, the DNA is TGTGCCAGCAGTTCGACTCGGACAGGGGGCAATCAGCCCCAGCATTTT.

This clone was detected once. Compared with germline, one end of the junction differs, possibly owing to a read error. CDR3 bases: TGTGCCAGCAGCCCGAACAGAGCCTATGGCTACACCTTT. This gives the protein CASSPNRAYGYTF. The rearrangement links TRBV3-1 (or the pseudogene TRBV3-2) to TRBJ1-2; D is uncertain. The CDR3 is 13 amino acids. CDR1 is LGHDT, CDR2 YNNKEL, per germline (reference sequence).

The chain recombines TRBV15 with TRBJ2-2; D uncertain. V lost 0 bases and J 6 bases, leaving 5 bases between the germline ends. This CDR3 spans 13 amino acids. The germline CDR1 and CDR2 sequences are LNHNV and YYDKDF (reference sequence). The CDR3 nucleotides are TGTGCCACCAGCAGAGATAGGTCCGGGGAGCTGTTTTTT. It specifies CATSRDRSGELFF.

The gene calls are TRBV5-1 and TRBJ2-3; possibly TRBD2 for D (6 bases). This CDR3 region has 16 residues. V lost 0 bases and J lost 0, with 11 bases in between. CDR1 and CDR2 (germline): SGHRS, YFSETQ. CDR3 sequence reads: CASSLGGLTSTDTQYF. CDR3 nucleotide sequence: TGCGCCAGCAGCTTGGGTGGACTAACTAGCACAGATACGCAGTATTTT. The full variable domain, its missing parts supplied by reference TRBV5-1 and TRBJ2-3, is KAGVTQTPRYLIKTRGQQVTLSCSPISGHRSVSWYQQTPGQGLQFLFEYFSETQRNKGNFPGRFSGRQFSNSRSEMNVSTLELGDSALYLCASSLGGLTSTDTQYFGPGTRLTVL.

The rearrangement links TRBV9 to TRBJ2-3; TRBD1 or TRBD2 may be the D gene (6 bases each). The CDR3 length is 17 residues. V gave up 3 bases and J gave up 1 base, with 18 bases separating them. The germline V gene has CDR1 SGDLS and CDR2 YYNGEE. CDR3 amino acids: CASSAPRGRKRTDTQYF. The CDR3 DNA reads TGTGCCAGCAGCGCCCCCCGGGGGCGGAAGCGCACAGATACGCAGTATTTT.

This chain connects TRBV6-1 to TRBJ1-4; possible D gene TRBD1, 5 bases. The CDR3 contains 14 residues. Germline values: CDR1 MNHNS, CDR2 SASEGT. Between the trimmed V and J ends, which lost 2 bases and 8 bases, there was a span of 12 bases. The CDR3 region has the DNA TGTGCCAGCAGTGAAAGTCAGGGACGAGAAAAACTGTTTTTT. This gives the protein CASSESQGREKLFF.

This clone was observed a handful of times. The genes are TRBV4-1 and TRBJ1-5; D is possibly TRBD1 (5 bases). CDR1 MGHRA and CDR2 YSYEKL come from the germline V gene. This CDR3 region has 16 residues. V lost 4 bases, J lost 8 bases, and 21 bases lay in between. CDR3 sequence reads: CASSPARGPRGEPQHF. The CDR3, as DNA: TGCGCCAGCAGCCCCGCCCGCGGGCCCAGAGGGGAGCCCCAGCATTTT.

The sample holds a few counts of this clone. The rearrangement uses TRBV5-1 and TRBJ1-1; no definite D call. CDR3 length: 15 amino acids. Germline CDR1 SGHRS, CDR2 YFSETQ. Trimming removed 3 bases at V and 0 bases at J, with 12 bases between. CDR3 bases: TGCGCCAGCAGCTGGGTCGGCCCAATGAACACTGAAGCTTTCTTT. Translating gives CASSWVGPMNTEAFF.

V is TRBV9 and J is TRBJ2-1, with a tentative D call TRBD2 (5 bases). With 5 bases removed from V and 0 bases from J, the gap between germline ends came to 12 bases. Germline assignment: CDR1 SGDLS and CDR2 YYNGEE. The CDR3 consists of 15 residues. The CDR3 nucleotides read TGTGCCAGCAGTGGATTAGCGTACTCCTACAATGAGCAGTTCTTC. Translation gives CASSGLAYSYNEQFF. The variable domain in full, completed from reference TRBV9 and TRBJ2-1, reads DSGVTQTPKHLITATGQRVTLRCSPRSGDLSVYWYQQSLDQGLQFLIQYYNGEERAKGNILERFSAQQFPDLHSELNLSSLELGDSALYFCASSGLAYSYNEQFFGPGTRLTVL.

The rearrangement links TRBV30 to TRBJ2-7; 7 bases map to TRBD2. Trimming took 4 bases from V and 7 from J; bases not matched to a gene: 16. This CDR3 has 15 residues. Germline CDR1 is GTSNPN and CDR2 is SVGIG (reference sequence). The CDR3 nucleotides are TGTGCCTGGACCCGCCCGGGAGGATCCTCTCATGAGCAGTACTTC. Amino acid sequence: CAWTRPGGSSHEQYF. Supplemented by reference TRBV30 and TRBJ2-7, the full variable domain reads SQTIHQWPATLVQPVGSPLSLECTVEGTSNPNLYWYRQAAGRGLQLLFYSVGIGQISSEVPQNLSASRPQDRQFILSSKKLLLSDSGFYLCAWTRPGGSSHEQYFGPGTRLTVT.

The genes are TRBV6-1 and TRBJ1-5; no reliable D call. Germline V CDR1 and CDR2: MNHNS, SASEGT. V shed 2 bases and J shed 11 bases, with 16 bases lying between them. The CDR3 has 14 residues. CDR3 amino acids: CASSEYTGSRAQHF. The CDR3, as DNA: TGTGCCAGCAGTGAATATACGGGGTCAAGAGCCCAGCATTTT.

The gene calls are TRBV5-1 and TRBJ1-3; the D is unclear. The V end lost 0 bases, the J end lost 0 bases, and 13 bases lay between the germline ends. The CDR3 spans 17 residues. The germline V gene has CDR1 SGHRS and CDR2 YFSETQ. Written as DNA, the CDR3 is TGCGCCAGCAGCTTGGAGTCCCAGCTACTCTCTGGAAACACCATATATTTT. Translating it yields CASSLESQLLSGNTIYF.

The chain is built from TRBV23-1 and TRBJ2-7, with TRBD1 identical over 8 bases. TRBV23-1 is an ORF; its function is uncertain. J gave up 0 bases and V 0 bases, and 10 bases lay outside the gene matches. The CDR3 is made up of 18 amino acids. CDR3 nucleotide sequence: TGCGCCAGCAGTCAATCGGTCCGTCGGGACAGGAGCTCCTACGAGCAGTACTTC. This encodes CASSQSVRRDRSSYEQYF.

CDR3 nucleotides: TGCGCCAGCAGCCGGGGCGGGGGGGACACTGAAGCTTTCTTT. Residues: CASSRGGGDTEAFF. The V gene is TRBV5-1, the J gene TRBJ1-1; possible D gene TRBD1, 5 bases. Germline loops: CDR1 SGHRS, CDR2 YFSETQ. V shed 4 bases and J shed 3 bases, with 13 bases lying between them. The CDR3 is 14 amino acids.

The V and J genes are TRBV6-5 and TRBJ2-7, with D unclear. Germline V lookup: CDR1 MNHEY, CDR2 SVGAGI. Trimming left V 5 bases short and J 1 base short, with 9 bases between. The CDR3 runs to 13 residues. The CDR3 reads CASSRAPSYEQYF. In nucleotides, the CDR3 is TGTGCCAGCAGTAGGGCTCCTTCCTACGAGCAGTACTTC.

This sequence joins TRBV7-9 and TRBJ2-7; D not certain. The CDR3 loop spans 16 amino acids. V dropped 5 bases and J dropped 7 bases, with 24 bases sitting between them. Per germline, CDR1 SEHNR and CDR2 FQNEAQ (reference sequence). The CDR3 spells CASSRFAVARIGEQYF. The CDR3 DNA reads TGTGCCAGCAGCCGATTCGCTGTCGCCCGGATAGGGGAGCAGTACTTC.